These T cell receptor beta chains were read from a single sample in a study of blood T cell repertoires in COVID-19. Only in-frame clones appear in the TCRdb table, and some are missing; sequencing was by immunoSEQ multiplex PCR. The sample includes about 130,000 clones, 70% to 90% seen only once; the top ten take roughly 18%. The sample taken for sequencing was peripheral blood. Source of these receptors: a woman between 50 and 59 years old who had recovered from COVID-19. CDR3s include the opening cysteine and the closing phenylalanine or tryptophan. D genes are given only for firm matches. Size values are once, few and many counts, or a class for expanded clones, and some rows have none.

TRBJ1-5 | TRBV6-1 | 14 | . | few | CASSEVRGYQPQHF | TGTGCCAGCAGTGAAGTTCGGGGGTATCAGCCCCAGCATTTT
TRBJ1-3 | TRBV6-4 | 18 | . | . | CASSDRIHRDFSGNTIYF | TGTGCCAGCAGTGACCGCATCCACCGGGACTTCTCTGGAAACACCATATATTTT
TRBJ1-2 | TRBV2 | 13 | . | . | CASSERGTYGYTF | TGTGCCAGCAGTGAACGGGGGACCTATGGCTACACCTTC
TRBJ2-6 | TRBV7-3 | 14 | . | . | CASSPFSGANVLTF | TGTGCCAGCAGCCCCTTCTCTGGGGCCAACGTCCTGACTTTC
TRBJ2-7 | TRBV18 | 13 | . | . | CASSQGVNYEQYF | TGTGCCAGCTCACAGGGGGTAAACTACGAGCAGTACTTC
TRBJ1-1 | TRBV29-1 | 12 | . | . | CSVDIQGSEAFF | TGCAGCGTTGATATTCAGGGGTCTGAAGCTTTCTTT
TRBJ2-1 | TRBV29-1 | 12 | . | . | CSVDPGSDEQFF | TGCAGCGTTGATCCGGGGAGCGATGAGCAGTTCTTC
TRBJ2-1 | TRBV11-3 | 15 | TRBD2 | . | CASSFRLAGYNEQFF | TGTGCCAGCAGCTTTAGACTAGCGGGATACAATGAGCAGTTCTTC
TRBJ2-1 | TRBV11-3 | 15 | . | . | CASTEWRSSYNEQFF | TGTGCCAGCACCGAGTGGCGGAGCTCCTACAATGAGCAGTTCTTC
TRBJ2-1 | TRBV11-2 | 14 | . | many | CASSPIRGYNEQFF | TGTGCCAGCAGCCCCATCAGAGGCTACAATGAGCAGTTCTTC
TRBJ2-5 | TRBV5-1 | 14 | TRBD2 | once | CASSSSAGEETQYF | TGCGCCAGCAGCTCCTCTGCGGGGGAAGAGACCCAGTACTTC
TRBJ2-5 | TRBV9 | 16 | TRBD2 | . | CASSVISGGAGETQYF | TGTGCCAGCAGCGTAATTAGCGGGGGGGCCGGAGAGACCCAGTACTTC
TRBJ1-2 | TRBV6-2/TRBV6-3 | 15 | . | once | CASSRPDRMGYGYTF | TGTGCCAGCAGCCGACCCGACAGGATGGGCTATGGCTACACCTTC
TRBJ2-1 | TRBV7-6 | 18 | . | . | CASSLVPTGFGTYNEQFF | TGTGCCAGCAGCTTAGTCCCCACAGGGTTTGGGACCTACAATGAGCAGTTCTTC
TRBJ2-5 | TRBV5-4 | 16 | TRBD2 | once | CASSPATSGYQETQYF | TGTGCCAGCAGCCCGGCGACTAGCGGTTACCAAGAGACCCAGTACTTC
TRBJ2-1 | TRBV6-1 | 15 | TRBD2 | . | CASSESGGTYNEQFF | TGTGCCAGCAGTGAATCGGGGGGAACCTACAATGAGCAGTTCTTC
TRBJ2-2 | TRBV9 | 15 | TRBD1 | . | CASSVGNRGLGELFF | TGTGCCAGCAGCGTGGGAAACAGGGGGCTCGGGGAGCTGTTTTTT
TRBJ2-5 | TRBV5-3 | 14 | . | once | CARSSLVLQETQYF | TGTGCCAGAAGCAGTCTAGTGCTCCAAGAGACCCAGTACTTC
TRBJ2-7 | TRBV27 | 13 | . | . | CASSKTRLYEQYF | TGTGCCAGCAGTAAGACACGGCTCTACGAGCAGTACTTC
TRBJ2-3 | TRBV4-1 | 15 | . | once | CASSQVGTRTDTQYF | TGCGCCAGCAGCCAAGTAGGGACTCGCACAGATACGCAGTATTTT
TRBJ2-3 | TRBV4-1 | 16 | TRBD2 | once | CASSPLSGGAQDTQYF | TGCGCCAGCAGCCCCCTTAGCGGGGGGGCCCAAGATACGCAGTATTTT
TRBJ2-3 | TRBV2 | 14 | . | . | CASLKSGYTDTQYF | TGTGCCAGCTTAAAGAGCGGATACACAGATACGCAGTATTTT
TRBJ2-1 | TRBV7-9 | 17 | . | . | CASSGLILGESYNEQFF | TGTGCCAGCAGCGGGTTAATCCTCGGGGAGTCCTACAATGAGCAGTTCTTC
TRBJ2-3 | TRBV5-1 | 16 | TRBD1 | . | CASRKQGAFPMDTQYF | TGCGCCAGCAGGAAACAGGGGGCATTCCCAATGGATACGCAGTATTTT
TRBJ2-2 | TRBV11-3 | 18 | . | . | CASSLLDPRGPNTGELFF | TGTGCCAGCAGCTTGCTGGACCCCCGAGGGCCGAACACCGGGGAGCTGTTTTTT
TRBJ1-1 | TRBV9 | 14 | TRBD1 | . | CASSPQTGDTEAFF | TGTGCCAGCAGCCCCCAGACAGGGGACACTGAAGCTTTCTTT
TRBJ1-1 | TRBV27 | 12 | . | . | CASSINSGEAFF | TGTGCCAGCAGTATTAACAGCGGTGAAGCTTTCTTT
TRBJ2-3 | TRBV4-3 | 15 | . | . | CASSQDRGRTDTQYF | TGCGCCAGCAGCCAAGACAGGGGCAGGACAGATACGCAGTATTTT
TRBJ2-7 | TRBV27 | 13 | . | . | CASSSRGAYEQYF | TGTGCCAGCAGTTCCAGGGGAGCCTACGAGCAGTACTTC
TRBJ1-2 | TRBV11-2 | 14 | TRBD1 | . | CASRLEGAGSGYTF | TGTGCCAGCAGACTCGAGGGGGCAGGGAGTGGCTACACCTTC
TRBJ2-7 | TRBV29-1 | 13 | . | . | CSVEFGWSYEQYF | TGCAGCGTTGAATTCGGGTGGTCCTACGAGCAGTACTTC
TRBJ1-2 | TRBV19 | 13 | TRBD1 | . | CASSPDRAHGYTF | TGTGCCAGTAGTCCGGACAGGGCCCATGGCTACACCTTC
TRBJ1-3 | TRBV3-1/TRBV3-2 | 16 | . | . | CASSQDGRYSGNTIYF | TGTGCCAGCAGCCAAGATGGGAGGTACTCTGGAAACACCATATATTTT
TRBJ1-3 | TRBV2 | 12 | . | few | CASSELASLIYF | TGTGCCAGCAGTGAACTAGCCAGCCTCATATATTTT
TRBJ1-2 | TRBV12-3/TRBV12-4 | 13 | . | . | CASSRTANYGYTF | TGTGCCAGCAGTCGGACAGCTAACTATGGCTACACCTTC
TRBJ2-1 | TRBV5-1 | 17 | TRBD2 | . | CASSETSGRGSYNEQFF | TGCGCCAGCAGCGAGACTAGCGGGCGAGGCTCCTACAATGAGCAGTTCTTC
TRBJ1-4 | TRBV30 | 13 | TRBD1 | . | CAWGQGLGLKLFF | TGTGCCTGGGGACAGGGGCTAGGTTTAAAACTGTTTTTT
TRBJ2-1 | TRBV2 | 14 | TRBD1 | . | CASRLGTEYNEQFF | TGTGCCAGCAGATTAGGGACAGAATACAATGAGCAGTTCTTC
TRBJ1-2 | TRBV19 | 14 | TRBD1 | . | CASSMRGRWDGYTF | TGTGCCAGTAGTATGAGGGGGCGTTGGGATGGCTACACCTTC
TRBJ1-1 | TRBV5-1 | 14 | TRBD1 | . | CASSSDRANTEAFF | TGCGCCAGCAGCTCGGACAGGGCTAACACTGAAGCTTTCTTT